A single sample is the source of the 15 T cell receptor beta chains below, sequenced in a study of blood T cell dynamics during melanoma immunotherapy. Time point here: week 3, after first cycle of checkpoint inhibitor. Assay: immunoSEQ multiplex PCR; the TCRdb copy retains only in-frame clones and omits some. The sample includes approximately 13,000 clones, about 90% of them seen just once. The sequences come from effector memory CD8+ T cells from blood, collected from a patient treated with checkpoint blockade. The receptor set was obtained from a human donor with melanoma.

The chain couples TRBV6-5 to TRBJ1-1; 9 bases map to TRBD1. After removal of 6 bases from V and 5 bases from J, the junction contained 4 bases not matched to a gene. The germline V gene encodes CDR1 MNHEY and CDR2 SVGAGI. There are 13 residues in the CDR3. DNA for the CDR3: TGTGCCAGCAGCCCGGACAGGGGAACTGAAGCTTTCTTT. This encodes CASSPDRGTEAFF.

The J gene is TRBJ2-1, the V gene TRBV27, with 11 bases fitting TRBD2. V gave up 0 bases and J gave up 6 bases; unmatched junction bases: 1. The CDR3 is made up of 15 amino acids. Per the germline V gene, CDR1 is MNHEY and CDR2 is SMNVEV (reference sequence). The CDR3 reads CASSLSTSGSNEQFF. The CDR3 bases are TGTGCCAGCAGTTTATCAACTAGCGGGAGCAATGAGCAGTTCTTC.

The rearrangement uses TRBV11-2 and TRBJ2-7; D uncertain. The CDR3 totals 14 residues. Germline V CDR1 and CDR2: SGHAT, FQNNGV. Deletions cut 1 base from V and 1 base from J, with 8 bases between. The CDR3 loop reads CASSLVRSSYEQYF. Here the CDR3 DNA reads TGTGCCAGCAGCTTAGTGCGCAGTTCCTACGAGCAGTACTTC.

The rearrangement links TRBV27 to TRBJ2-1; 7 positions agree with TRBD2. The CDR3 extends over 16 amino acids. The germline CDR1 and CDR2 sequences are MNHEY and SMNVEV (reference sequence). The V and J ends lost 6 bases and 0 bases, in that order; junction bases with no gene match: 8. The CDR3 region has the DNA TGTGCCAGCAGCAGCCCTAGCGGCAGCTCCTACAATGAGCAGTTCTTC. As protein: CASSSPSGSSYNEQFF.

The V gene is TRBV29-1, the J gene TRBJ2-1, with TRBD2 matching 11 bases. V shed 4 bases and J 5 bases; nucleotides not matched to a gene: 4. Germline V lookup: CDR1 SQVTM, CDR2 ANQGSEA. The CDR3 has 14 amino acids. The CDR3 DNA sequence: TGCAGCGTTGGGGGACTAGCGGACAACAATGAGCAGTTCTTC. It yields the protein CSVGGLADNNEQFF.

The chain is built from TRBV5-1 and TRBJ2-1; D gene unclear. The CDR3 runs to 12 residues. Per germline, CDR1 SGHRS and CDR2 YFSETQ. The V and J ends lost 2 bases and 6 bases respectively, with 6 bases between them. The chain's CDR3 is CASSFISNEQFF. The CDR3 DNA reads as TGCGCCAGCAGCTTCATTTCCAATGAGCAGTTCTTC.

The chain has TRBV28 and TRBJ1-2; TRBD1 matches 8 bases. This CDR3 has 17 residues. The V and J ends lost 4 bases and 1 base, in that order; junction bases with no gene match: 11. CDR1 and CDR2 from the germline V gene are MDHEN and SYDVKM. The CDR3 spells CASSSRRGRDVNYGYTF. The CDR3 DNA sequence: TGTGCCAGCAGTTCCCGCAGGGGGCGCGATGTTAACTATGGCTACACCTTC.

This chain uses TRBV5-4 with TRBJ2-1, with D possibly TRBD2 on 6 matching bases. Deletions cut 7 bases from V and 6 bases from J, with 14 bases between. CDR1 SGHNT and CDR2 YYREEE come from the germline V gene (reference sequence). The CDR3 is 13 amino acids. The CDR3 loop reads CASGGGTGNEQFF. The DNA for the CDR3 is TGTGCCAGCGGCGGCGGGACGGGCAATGAGCAGTTCTTC.

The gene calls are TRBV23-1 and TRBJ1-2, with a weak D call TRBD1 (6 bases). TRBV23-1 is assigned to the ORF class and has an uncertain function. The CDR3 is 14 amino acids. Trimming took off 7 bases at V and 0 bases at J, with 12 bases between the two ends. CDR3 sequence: CASTGQIPNYGYTF. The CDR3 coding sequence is TGCGCCAGCACCGGACAGATTCCTAACTATGGCTACACCTTC.

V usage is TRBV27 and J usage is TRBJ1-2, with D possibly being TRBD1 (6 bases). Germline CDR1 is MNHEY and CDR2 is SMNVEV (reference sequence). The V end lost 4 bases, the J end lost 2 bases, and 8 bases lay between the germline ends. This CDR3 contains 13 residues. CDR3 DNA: TGTGCCAGCAGTTCTCAGGGGAACTATGGCTACACCTTC. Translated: CASSSQGNYGYTF.

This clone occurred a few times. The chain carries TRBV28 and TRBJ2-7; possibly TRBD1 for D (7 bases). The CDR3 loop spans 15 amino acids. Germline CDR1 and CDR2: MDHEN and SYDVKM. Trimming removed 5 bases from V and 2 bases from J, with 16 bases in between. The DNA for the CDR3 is TGTGCCAGCAGTACCCCGGGGGACAGCACCTACGAGCAGTACTTC. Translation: CASSTPGDSTYEQYF.

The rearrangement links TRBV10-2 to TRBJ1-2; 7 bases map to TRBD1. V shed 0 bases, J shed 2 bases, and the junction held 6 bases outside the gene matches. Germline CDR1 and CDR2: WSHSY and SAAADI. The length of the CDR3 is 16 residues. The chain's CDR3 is CASSESGQGVNYGYTF. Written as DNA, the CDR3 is TGCGCCAGCAGTGAGTCGGGTCAGGGGGTAAACTATGGCTACACCTTC.

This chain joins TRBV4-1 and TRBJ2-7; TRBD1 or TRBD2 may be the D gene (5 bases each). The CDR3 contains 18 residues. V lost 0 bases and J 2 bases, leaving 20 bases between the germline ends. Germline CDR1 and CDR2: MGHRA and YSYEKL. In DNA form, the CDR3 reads TGCGCCAGCAGCCAAGATACAACTCGGGACCCAGCACCCTACGAGCAGTACTTC. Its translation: CASSQDTTRDPAPYEQYF.

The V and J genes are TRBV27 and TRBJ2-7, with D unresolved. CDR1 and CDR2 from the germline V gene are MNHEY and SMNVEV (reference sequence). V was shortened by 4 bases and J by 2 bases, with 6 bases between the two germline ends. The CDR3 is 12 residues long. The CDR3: CASSSSPYEQYF. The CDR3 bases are TGTGCCAGCAGTTCAAGTCCCTACGAGCAGTACTTC.

This CDR3 reads CASSLRSARYEQYF. Written as DNA, the CDR3 is TGCGCCAGCAGTTTAAGGTCCGCTAGATACGAGCAGTACTTC. The rearrangement joins TRBV5-1 to TRBJ2-5, with unresolved D. The J call is uncertain, as TRBJ2-7 better fits the DNA end. Per the germline V gene, CDR1 is SGHRS and CDR2 is YFSETQ. The CDR3 runs 14 residues.